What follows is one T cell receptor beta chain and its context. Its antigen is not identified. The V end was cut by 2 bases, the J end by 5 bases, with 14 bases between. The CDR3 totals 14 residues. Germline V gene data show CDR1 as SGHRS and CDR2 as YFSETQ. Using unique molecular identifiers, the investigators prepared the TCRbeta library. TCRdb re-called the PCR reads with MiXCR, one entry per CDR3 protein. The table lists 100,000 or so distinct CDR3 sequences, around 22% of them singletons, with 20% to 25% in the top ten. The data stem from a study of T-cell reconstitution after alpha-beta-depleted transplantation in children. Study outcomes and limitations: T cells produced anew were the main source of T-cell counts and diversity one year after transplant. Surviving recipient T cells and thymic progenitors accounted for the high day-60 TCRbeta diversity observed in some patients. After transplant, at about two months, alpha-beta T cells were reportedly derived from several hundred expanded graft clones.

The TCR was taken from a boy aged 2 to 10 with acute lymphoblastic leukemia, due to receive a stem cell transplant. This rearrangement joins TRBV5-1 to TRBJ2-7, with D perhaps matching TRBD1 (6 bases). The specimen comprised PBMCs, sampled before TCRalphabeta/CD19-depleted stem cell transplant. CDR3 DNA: TGCGCCAGCAGCTTTGCGCAGGGGAAAAACGAGCAGTACTTC. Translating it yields CASSFAQGKNEQYF. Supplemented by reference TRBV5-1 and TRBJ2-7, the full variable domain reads KAGVTQTPRYLIKTRGQQVTLSCSPISGHRSVSWYQQTPGQGLQFLFEYFSETQRNKGNFPGRFSGRQFSNSRSEMNVSTLELGDSALYLCASSFAQGKNEQYFGPGTRLTVT.